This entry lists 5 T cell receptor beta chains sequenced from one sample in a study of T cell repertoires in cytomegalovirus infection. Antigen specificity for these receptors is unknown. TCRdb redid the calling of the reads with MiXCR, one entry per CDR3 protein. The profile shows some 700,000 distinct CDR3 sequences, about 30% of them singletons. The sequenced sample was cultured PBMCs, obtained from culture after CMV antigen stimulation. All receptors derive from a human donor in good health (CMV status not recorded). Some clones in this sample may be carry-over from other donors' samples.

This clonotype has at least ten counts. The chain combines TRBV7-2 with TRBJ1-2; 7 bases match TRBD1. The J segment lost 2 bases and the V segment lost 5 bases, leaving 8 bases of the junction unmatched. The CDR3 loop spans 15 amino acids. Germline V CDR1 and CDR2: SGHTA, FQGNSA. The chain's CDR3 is CASSLPDRPNYGYTF. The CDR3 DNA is TGTGCCAGCAGCCTGCCGGACAGGCCCAACTATGGCTACACCTTC.

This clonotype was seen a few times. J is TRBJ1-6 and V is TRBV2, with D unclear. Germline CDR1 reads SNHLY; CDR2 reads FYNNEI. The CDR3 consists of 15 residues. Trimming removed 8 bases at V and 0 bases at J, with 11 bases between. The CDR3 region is CASAEERSYNSPLHF. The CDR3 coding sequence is TGTGCCAGCGCGGAGGAGCGCTCCTATAATTCACCCCTCCACTTT.

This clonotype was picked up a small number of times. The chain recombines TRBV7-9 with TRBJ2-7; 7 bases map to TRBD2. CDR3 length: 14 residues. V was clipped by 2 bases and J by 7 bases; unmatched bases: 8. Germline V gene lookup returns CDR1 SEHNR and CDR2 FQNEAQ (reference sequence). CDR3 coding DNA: TGTGCCAGCAGCTTAAGAGCGGGGAGGGGAGAGCAGTACTTC. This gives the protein CASSLRAGRGEQYF.

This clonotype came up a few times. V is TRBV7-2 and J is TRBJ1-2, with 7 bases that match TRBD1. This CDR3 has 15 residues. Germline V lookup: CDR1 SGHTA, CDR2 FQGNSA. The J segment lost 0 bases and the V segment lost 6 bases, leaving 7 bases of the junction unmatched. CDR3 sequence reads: CASRSGTATNYGYTF. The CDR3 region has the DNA TGTGCCAGCAGGTCCGGGACAGCCACTAACTATGGCTACACCTTC.

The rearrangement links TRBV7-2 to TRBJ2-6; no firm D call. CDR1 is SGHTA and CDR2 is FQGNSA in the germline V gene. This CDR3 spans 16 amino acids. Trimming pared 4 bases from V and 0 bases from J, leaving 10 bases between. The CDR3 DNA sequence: TGTGCCAGCAGCTCCGCGACACCCTCTGGGGCCAACGTCCTGACTTTC. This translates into CASSSATPSGANVLTF.